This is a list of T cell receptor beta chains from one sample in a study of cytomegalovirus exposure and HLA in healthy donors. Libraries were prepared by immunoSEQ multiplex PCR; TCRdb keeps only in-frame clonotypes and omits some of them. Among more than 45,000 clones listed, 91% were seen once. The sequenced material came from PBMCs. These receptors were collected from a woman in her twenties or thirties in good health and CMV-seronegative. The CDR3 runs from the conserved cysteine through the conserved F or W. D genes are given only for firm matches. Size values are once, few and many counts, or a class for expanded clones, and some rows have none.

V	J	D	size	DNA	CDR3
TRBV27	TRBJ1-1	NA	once	TGTGCCAGCAGTTTGATCGGGAACACTGAAGCTTTCTTT	CASSLIGNTEAFF
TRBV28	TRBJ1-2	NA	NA	TGTGCCAGCAGTTTAGTATCCACAGGGTGGGCCTTAGACGGCTACACCTTC	CASSLVSTGWALDGYTF
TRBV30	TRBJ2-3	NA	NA	TGTGCCTGGAGTGTACTGGCAAGAGGTAGCACAGATACGCAGTATTTT	CAWSVLARGSTDTQYF
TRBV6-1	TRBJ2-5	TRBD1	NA	TGTGCCAGCAGTGAGGGGACAGTCGGTCAAGAGACCCAGTACTTC	CASSEGTVGQETQYF
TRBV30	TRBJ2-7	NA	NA	TGTGCCTGGAGTTTTCAGGGGTCCCCAACCTACGAGCAGTACTTC	CAWSFQGSPTYEQYF
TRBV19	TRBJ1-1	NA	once	TGTGCCAGTAGTATGAGTCAAAACACTGAAGCTTTCTTT	CASSMSQNTEAFF
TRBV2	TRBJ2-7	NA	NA	TGTGCCAGCAGTGAATTACTCACCTACGAGCAGTACTTC	CASSELLTYEQYF
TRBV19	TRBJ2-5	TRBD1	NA	TGTGCCAGTAGCCAGGGGGAAGAGACCCAGTACTTC	CASSQGEETQYF
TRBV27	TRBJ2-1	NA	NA	TGTGCCAGCAGTTTAGTACCCGGGGTCTCCTACAATGAGCAGTTCTTC	CASSLVPGVSYNEQFF
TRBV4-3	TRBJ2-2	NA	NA	TGCGCCAGCAGCCAAGATGTTTCCCAGGGCACCGGGGAGCTGTTTTTT	CASSQDVSQGTGELFF
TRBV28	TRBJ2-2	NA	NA	TGTGCCACTCTCGTCAGGGGCGGATTGGACCTTGGCACCGGGGAGCTGTTTTTT	CATLVRGGLDLGTGELFF
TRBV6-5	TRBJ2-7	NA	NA	TGTGCCAGCAGTGCCGGCCAGGGGCAGTACTTC	CASSAGQGQYF
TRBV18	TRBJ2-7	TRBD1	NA	TGTGCCAGCTCCTCAATAAGAGGACAGGGGATACACGAGCAGTACTTC	CASSSIRGQGIHEQYF